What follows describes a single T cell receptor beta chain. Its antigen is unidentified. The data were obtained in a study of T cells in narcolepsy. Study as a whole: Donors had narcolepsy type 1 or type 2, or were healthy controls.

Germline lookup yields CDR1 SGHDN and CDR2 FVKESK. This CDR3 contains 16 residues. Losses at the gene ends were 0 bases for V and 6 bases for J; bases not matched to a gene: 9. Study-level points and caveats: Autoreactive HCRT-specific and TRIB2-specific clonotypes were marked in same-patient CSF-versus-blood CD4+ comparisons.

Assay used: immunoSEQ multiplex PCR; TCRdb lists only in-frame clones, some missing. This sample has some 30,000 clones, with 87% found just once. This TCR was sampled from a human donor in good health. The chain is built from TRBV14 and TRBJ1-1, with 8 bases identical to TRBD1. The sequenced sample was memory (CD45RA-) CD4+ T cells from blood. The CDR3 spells CASSQDLAGGRAEAFF. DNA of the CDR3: TGTGCCAGCAGCCAAGATCTGGCAGGGGGCAGGGCTGAAGCTTTCTTT.